The rows below give T cell receptor beta chains drawn from one sample of a study of T cell responses to AZD1222 COVID-19 vaccine. Data came from immunoSEQ multiplex PCR; TCRdb stores just in-frame clones and leaves some out. This table has under 150,000 clones, 91% appearing once. Source: peripheral blood, taken on day 0 of AZD1222 vaccination. These receptors were obtained from an adult in good health. CDR3s include the opening cysteine and the closing phenylalanine or tryptophan. D genes are given only for firm matches. Some rows mark clone size as missing; the rest say once, few, many or name a class of expanded clone.

j_gene,abundance,v_gene,d_gene,CDR3aa,CDR3nt
TRBJ1-4,-,TRBV28,TRBD1,CASRDRGRGKLFF,TGTGCCAGCAGAGACAGGGGGCGCGGAAAACTGTTTTTT
TRBJ2-1,-,TRBV7-3,TRBD2,CASSLELAEYNEQFF,TGTGCCAGCAGCTTAGAACTAGCGGAATACAATGAGCAGTTCTTC
TRBJ2-1,-,TRBV9,-,CASSVDGYNEQFF,TGTGCCAGCAGCGTCGACGGATACAATGAGCAGTTCTTC
TRBJ1-5,-,TRBV7-9,TRBD1,CASSLGTGRYQPQHF,TGTGCCAGCAGCTTAGGGACAGGGAGATACCAGCCCCAGCATTTT
TRBJ1-2,-,TRBV28,-,CASSEPGQSYGYTF,TGTGCCAGCAGTGAACCGGGACAATCTTATGGCTACACCTTC
TRBJ1-4,-,TRBV28,-,CASSWTPTNEKLFF,TGTGCCAGCAGTTGGACACCAACTAATGAAAAACTGTTTTTT
TRBJ1-2,-,TRBV11-2,-,CASSPVAGVRPNYGYTF,TGTGCCAGCAGCCCGGTAGCAGGGGTAAGGCCTAACTATGGCTACACCTTC
TRBJ1-6,once,TRBV7-6,TRBD1,CASSLEGAGYGNKEDNSPLHF,TGTGCCAGCAGCTTAGAGGGGGCAGGTTATGGGAACAAAGAGGATAATTCACCCCTCCACTTT
TRBJ2-7,-,TRBV13,TRBD2,CASSLVTSGSYEQYF,TGTGCCAGCAGCTTAGTAACTAGCGGCTCCTACGAGCAGTACTTC
TRBJ1-1,once,TRBV27,TRBD1,CASSLYMVRDRATEAFF,TGTGCCAGCAGTTTATATATGGTTAGGGACAGGGCCACTGAAGCTTTCTTT
TRBJ1-2,-,TRBV5-6,-,CASSYPNREGYTF,TGTGCCAGCAGCTACCCTAACAGGGAAGGCTACACCTTC
TRBJ1-5,few,TRBV2,TRBD1,CASSGGQGVGQPQHF,TGTGCCAGCAGTGGAGGACAGGGGGTTGGACAGCCCCAGCATTTT
TRBJ1-2,-,TRBV7-6,TRBD1,CASSPMYRGQGYGYTF,TGTGCCAGCAGCCCAATGTACAGGGGACAGGGCTATGGCTACACCTTC
TRBJ2-1,-,TRBV5-1,TRBD1,CASSSGTGFTNEQFF,TGCGCCAGCAGTTCCGGGACAGGGTTTACAAATGAGCAGTTCTTC
TRBJ1-2,-,TRBV7-2,-,CASSLNGGGDGYTF,TGTGCCAGCAGCTTAAACGGGGGAGGGGATGGCTACACCTTC
TRBJ1-6,-,TRBV28,-,CASSSPIQSPLHF,TGTGCCAGCAGTTCACCAATCCAGTCACCCCTCCACTTT
TRBJ2-5,-,TRBV5-1,TRBD2,CASSSGGGGETQYF,TGCGCCAGCAGCAGCGGAGGCGGGGGAGAGACCCAGTACTTC
TRBJ1-5,-,TRBV7-2,TRBD1,CASSLGTGSQPQHF,TGTGCCAGCAGCTTAGGGACAGGGAGTCAGCCCCAGCATTTT
TRBJ2-5,once,TRBV19,-,CASSIRRRQETQYF,TGTGCCAGTAGTATTAGGAGGAGGCAAGAGACCCAGTACTTC
TRBJ2-7,-,TRBV7-2,TRBD2,CAIKTSGSTVEQYF,TGTGCCATCAAGACTAGCGGGAGTACGGTCGAGCAGTACTTC
TRBJ2-2,-,TRBV5-1,-,CASSFHRMNTGELFF,TGCGCCAGCAGCTTTCACAGGATGAACACCGGGGAGCTGTTTTTT
TRBJ2-7,-,TRBV18,TRBD1,CASSQGGTGFVEQYF,TGTGCCAGCTCACAAGGTGGGACAGGGTTCGTCGAGCAGTACTTC
TRBJ1-4,-,TRBV18,-,CASSPISEKLFF,TGTGCCAGCTCACCAATCTCCGAAAAACTGTTTTTT
TRBJ2-3,once,TRBV20-1,-,CSAQSGTQYF,TGCAGTGCCCAAAGCGGTACGCAGTATTTT
TRBJ2-3,-,TRBV9,TRBD2,CASSVAFISGGAPDTQYF,TGTGCCAGCAGCGTAGCCTTCATAAGCGGGGGGGCTCCAGATACGCAGTATTTT
TRBJ1-6,-,TRBV15,-,CATSRDITRDSPLHF,TGTGCCACCAGCAGAGATATCACGAGGGATTCACCCCTCCACTTT
TRBJ2-3,once,TRBV10-3,-,CAISESGARSTDTQYF,TGTGCCATCAGTGAGTCCGGAGCAAGAAGCACAGATACGCAGTATTTT
TRBJ1-2,-,TRBV7-3,TRBD1,CASSLIGGQGTYGYTF,TGTGCCAGCAGCTTAATTGGAGGACAGGGGACCTATGGCTACACCTTC
TRBJ2-5,-,TRBV3-1/TRBV3-2,-,CASSQAATEVKTQYF,TGTGCCAGCAGCCAGGCGGCCACAGAAGTGAAGACCCAGTACTTC
TRBJ2-3,-,TRBV3-1/TRBV3-2,-,CASSQVGADTQYF,TGTGCCAGCAGCCAAGTGGGAGCAGATACGCAGTATTTT
TRBJ2-7,-,TRBV19,TRBD2,CASSMGLAGEKYEQYF,TGTGCCAGTAGTATGGGACTAGCGGGGGAAAAATACGAGCAGTACTTC
TRBJ1-1,-,TRBV18,-,CASSPPVHTEAFF,TGTGCCAGCTCACCACCGGTCCACACTGAAGCTTTCTTT
TRBJ1-1,-,TRBV14,TRBD1,CASSHGTGTTEAFF,TGTGCCAGCAGCCATGGGACAGGGACCACTGAAGCTTTCTTT
TRBJ1-2,-,TRBV5-1,-,CASSLYVGSYGYTF,TGCGCCAGCAGCCTGTATGTGGGCAGCTATGGCTACACCTTC
TRBJ1-2,-,TRBV5-1,TRBD1,CASSPGGTNYGYTF,TGCGCCAGCAGCCCAGGGGGAACTAACTATGGCTACACCTTC
TRBJ1-2,once,TRBV5-1,-,CASSRGSGGENYGYTF,TGCGCCAGCAGCAGGGGAAGCGGGGGGGAGAACTATGGCTACACCTTC
TRBJ2-7,-,TRBV24-1,-,CATSEGPGEMNEQYF,TGTGCCACCAGTGAGGGTCCGGGGGAGATGAACGAGCAGTACTTC
TRBJ2-1,-,TRBV11-2,TRBD2,CASSLGSGAYNEQFF,TGTGCCAGCAGCTTAGGGAGCGGGGCCTACAATGAGCAGTTCTTC
TRBJ2-1,-,TRBV11-3,TRBD2,CASSPTNGLAGGHEQFF,TGTGCCAGCAGCCCTACAAACGGGCTAGCGGGAGGCCATGAGCAGTTCTTC
TRBJ1-2,-,TRBV6-5,-,CASSFRVLQGGGYTF,TGTGCCAGCAGTTTTCGTGTCCTACAGGGAGGCGGCTACACCTTC
TRBJ2-3,-,TRBV6-5,TRBD2,CASSYVAGGTDTQYF,TGTGCCAGCAGTTATGTAGCGGGGGGCACAGATACGCAGTATTTT
TRBJ1-5,-,TRBV27,-,CASSFGQFNQPQHF,TGTGCCAGCAGTTTCGGGCAGTTCAATCAGCCCCAGCATTTT
TRBJ1-5,-,TRBV7-6,-,CASSTAPGYHQPQHF,TGTGCCAGCAGCACCGCCCCGGGGTATCATCAGCCCCAGCATTTT
TRBJ2-3,-,TRBV5-1,-,CASSLGLFTDTQYF,TGCGCCAGCAGCTTGGGGCTGTTCACAGATACGCAGTATTTT
TRBJ2-1,-,TRBV24-1,TRBD2,CATSDEAGGPKQFF,TGTGCCACCAGTGATGAAGCGGGAGGGCCAAAGCAGTTCTTC
TRBJ1-1,-,TRBV19,-,CASRMDRNTEAFF,TGTGCCAGTAGAATGGACAGGAACACTGAAGCTTTCTTT
TRBJ2-1,-,TRBV10-2,-,CASSASVNEQFF,TGCGCCAGCAGCGCTAGCGTGAATGAGCAGTTCTTC
TRBJ2-1,-,TRBV2,TRBD2,CATRSTGLLAGEQFF,TGTGCCACAAGAAGTACCGGACTTTTAGCGGGCGAGCAGTTCTTC
TRBJ1-1,once,TRBV3-1/TRBV3-2,TRBD1,CASSSTGVTEAFF,TGTGCCAGCAGCAGCACAGGGGTCACTGAAGCTTTCTTT
TRBJ1-1,-,TRBV18,-,CASSPGGQEAFF,TGTGCCAGCTCACCTGGAGGACAGGAAGCTTTCTTT
TRBJ1-2,-,TRBV5-1,-,CASSGDGFSYGYTF,TGCGCCAGCAGCGGAGACGGCTTTAGCTATGGCTACACCTTC
TRBJ2-7,-,TRBV10-3,-,CARGYEQYF,TGTGCCAGAGGCTACGAGCAGTACTTC
TRBJ1-5,-,TRBV19,TRBD1,CASTDRGGSNQPQHF,TGTGCCAGTACTGACAGGGGAGGAAGCAATCAGCCCCAGCATTTT
TRBJ1-3,-,TRBV27,-,CASSLSTGGNTIYF,TGTGCCAGCAGTTTATCGACCGGGGGAAACACCATATATTTT
TRBJ1-6,-,TRBV11-3,-,CASRQGSSSYNSPLHF,TGTGCCAGCAGACAGGGCTCGAGCTCCTATAATTCACCCCTCCACTTT
TRBJ1-2,-,TRBV27,-,CASSFSPLMGYTF,TGTGCCAGCAGTTTTTCCCCTCTTATGGGCTACACCTTC
TRBJ1-6,-,TRBV11-2,-,CASSLDLGSPLHF,TGTGCCAGCAGCTTAGATCTGGGTTCACCCCTCCACTTT